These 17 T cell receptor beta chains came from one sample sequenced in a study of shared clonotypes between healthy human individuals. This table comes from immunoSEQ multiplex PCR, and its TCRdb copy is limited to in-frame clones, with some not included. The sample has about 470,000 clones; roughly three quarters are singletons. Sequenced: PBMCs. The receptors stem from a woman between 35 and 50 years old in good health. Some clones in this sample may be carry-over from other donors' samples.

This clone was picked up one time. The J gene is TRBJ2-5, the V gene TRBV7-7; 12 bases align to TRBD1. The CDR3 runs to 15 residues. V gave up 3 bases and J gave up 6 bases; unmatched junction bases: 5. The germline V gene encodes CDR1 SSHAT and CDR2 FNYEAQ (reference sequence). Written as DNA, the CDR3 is TGTGCCAGCAGCTTGGGACAGGGGGCTTTTAAGACCCAGTACTTC. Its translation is CASSLGQGAFKTQYF.

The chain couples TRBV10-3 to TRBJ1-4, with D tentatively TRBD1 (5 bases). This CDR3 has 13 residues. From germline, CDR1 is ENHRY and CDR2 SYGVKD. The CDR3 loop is CATRGLVPEKLFF. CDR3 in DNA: TGTGCAACACGGGGGTTAGTGCCTGAAAAACTGTTTTTT.

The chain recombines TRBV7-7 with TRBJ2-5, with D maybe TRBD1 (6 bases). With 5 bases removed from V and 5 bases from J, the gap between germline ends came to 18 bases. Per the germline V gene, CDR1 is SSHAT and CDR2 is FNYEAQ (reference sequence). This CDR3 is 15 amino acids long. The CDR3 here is CASSPSGHHGETQYF. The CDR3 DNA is TGTGCCAGCAGCCCCTCGGGACATCATGGGGAGACCCAGTACTTC. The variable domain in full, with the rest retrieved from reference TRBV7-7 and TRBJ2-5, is GAGVSQSPRYKVTKRGQDVTLRCDPISSHATLYWYQQALGQGPEFLTYFNYEAQPDKSGLPSDRFSAERPEGSISTLTIQRTEQRDSAMYRCASSPSGHHGETQYFGPGTRLLVL.

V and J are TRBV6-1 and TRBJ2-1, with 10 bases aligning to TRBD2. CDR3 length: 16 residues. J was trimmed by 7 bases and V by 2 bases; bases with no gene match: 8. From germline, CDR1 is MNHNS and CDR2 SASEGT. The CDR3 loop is CASSEFPSGSSNEQFF. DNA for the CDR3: TGTGCCAGCAGTGAATTCCCTAGCGGGAGTTCTAATGAGCAGTTCTTC.

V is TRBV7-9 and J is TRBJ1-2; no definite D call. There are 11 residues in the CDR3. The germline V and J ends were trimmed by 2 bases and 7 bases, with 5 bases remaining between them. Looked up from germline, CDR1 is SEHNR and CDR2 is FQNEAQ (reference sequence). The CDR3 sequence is CASSLPPGYTF. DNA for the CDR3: TGTGCCAGCAGCTTACCCCCTGGCTACACCTTC.

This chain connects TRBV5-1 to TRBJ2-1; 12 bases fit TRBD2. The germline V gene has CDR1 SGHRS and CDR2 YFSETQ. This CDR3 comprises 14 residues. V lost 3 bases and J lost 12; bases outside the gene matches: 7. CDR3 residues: CASSSSGRAKGQFF. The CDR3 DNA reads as TGCGCCAGCAGCTCTAGCGGGAGGGCGAAGGGGCAGTTCTTC.

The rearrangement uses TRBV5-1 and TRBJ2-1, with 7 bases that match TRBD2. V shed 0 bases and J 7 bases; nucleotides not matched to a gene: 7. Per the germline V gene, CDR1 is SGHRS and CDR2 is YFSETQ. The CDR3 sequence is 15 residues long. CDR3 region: CASSLGLGEGNEQFF. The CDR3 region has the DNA TGCGCCAGCAGCTTGGGACTAGGGGAGGGGAATGAGCAGTTCTTC.

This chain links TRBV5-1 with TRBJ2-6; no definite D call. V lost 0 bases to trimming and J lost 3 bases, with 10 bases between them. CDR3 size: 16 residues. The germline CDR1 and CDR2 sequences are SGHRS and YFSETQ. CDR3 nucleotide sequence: TGCGCCAGCAGCTTGGGTAGTCCACATGGGGCCAACGTCCTGACTTTC. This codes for CASSLGSPHGANVLTF.

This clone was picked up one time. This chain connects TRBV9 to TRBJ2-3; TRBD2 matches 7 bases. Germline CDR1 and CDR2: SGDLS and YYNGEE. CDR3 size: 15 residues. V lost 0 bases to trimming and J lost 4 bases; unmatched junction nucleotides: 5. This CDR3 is CASSVGGRGADTQYF. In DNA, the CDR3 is TGTGCCAGCAGCGTAGGCGGTCGGGGGGCAGATACGCAGTATTTT. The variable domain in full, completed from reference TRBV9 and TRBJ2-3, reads DSGVTQTPKHLITATGQRVTLRCSPRSGDLSVYWYQQSLDQGLQFLIQYYNGEERAKGNILERFSAQQFPDLHSELNLSSLELGDSALYFCASSVGGRGADTQYFGPGTRLTVL.

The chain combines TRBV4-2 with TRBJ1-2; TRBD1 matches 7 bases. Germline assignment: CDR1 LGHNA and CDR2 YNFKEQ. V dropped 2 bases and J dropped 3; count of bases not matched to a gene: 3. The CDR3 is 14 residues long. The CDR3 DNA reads TGTGCCAGCAGCCAAAATACAGGGGACTATGGCTACACCTTC. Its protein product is CASSQNTGDYGYTF.

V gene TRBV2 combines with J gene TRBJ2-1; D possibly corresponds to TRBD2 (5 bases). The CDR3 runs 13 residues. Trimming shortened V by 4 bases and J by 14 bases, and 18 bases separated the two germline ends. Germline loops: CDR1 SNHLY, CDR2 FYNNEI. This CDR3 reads CASSGYEGVKEFF. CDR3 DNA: TGTGCCAGCAGTGGGTACGAGGGAGTAAAGGAGTTCTTC.

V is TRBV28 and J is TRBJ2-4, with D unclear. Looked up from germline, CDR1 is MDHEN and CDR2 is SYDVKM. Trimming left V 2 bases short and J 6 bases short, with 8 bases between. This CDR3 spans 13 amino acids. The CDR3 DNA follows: TGTGCCAGCAGTTTACCAGAAGGAAACATTCAGTACTTC. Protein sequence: CASSLPEGNIQYF.

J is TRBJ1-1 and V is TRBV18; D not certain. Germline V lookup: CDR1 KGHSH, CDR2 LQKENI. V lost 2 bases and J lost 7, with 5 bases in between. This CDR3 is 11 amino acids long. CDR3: CASSPSSEAFF. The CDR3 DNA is TGTGCCAGCTCACCATCTAGTGAAGCTTTCTTT.

The CDR3 region is CASSYGGGRFTEAFF. The CDR3 DNA sequence: TGTGCCAGCAGTTACGGGGGGGGGAGGTTCACTGAAGCTTTCTTT. The V gene is TRBV6-5, the J gene TRBJ1-1; D is possibly TRBD1 (5 bases). The CDR3 is made up of 15 amino acids. V shed 2 bases and J shed 4 bases, with 14 bases lying between them. CDR1 is MNHEY and CDR2 is SVGAGI in the germline V gene.

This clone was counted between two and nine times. The DNA for the CDR3 is TGTGCCAGCAGCTTAGCTCAGGTGGGGGGCGAGCAGTACTTC. It codes for CASSLAQVGGEQYF. The genes are TRBV7-8 and TRBJ2-7, with D perhaps TRBD2 (6 bases). The CDR3 runs to 14 residues. Germline CDR1 is SGHVS and CDR2 is FQNEAQ. The V end lost 0 bases, the J end lost 6 bases, and 12 bases lay between the germline ends. Full variable domain (missing parts from reference TRBV7-8 and TRBJ2-7): GAGVSQSPRYKVAKRGQDVALRCDPISGHVSLFWYQQALGQGPEFLTYFQNEAQLDKSGLPSDRFFAERPEGSVSTLKIQRTQQEDSAVYLCASSLAQVGGEQYFGPGTRLTVT.

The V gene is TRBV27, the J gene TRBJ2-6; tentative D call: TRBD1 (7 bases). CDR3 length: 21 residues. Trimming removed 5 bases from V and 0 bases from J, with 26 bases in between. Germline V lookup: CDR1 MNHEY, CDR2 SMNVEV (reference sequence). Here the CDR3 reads CASSPTPPRGAISSGANVLTF. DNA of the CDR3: TGTGCCAGCAGTCCAACCCCGCCCAGGGGGGCTATCAGCTCTGGGGCCAACGTCCTGACTTTC.

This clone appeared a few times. CDR3 DNA: TGTGCCAGCAGCAGGGGACTAGACGCAGATACGCAGTATTTT. Encoded protein: CASSRGLDADTQYF. This sequence joins TRBV6-4 and TRBJ2-3; 8 bases line up with TRBD2. With 6 bases clipped from V and 4 bases from J, the junction kept 6 bases outside the gene matches. The germline gives CDR1 MRHNA, CDR2 SNTAGT. The CDR3 covers 14 residues.